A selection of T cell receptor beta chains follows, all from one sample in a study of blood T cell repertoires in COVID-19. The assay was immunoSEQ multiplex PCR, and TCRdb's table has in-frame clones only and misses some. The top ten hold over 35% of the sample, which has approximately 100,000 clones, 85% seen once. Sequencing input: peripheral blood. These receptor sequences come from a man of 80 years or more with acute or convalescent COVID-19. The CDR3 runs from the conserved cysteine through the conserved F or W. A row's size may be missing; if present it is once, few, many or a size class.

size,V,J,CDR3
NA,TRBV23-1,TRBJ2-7,CASRRDRVYEQYF
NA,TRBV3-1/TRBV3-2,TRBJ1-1,CASSQIPGGGTEAFF
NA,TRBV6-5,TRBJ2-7,CASSYSQLAAYEQYF
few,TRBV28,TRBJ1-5,CASSLQQGRRQPQHF
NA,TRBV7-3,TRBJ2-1,CASNQAGRGEQFF
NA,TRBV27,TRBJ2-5,CASSSTGLLEETQYF
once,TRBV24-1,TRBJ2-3,CATSDPGLITDTQYF
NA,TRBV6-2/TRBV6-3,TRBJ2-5,CASSSGTSGTQETQYF
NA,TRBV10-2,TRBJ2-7,CASSESSGSTYEQYF
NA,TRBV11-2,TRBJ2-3,CASSRRGEGGTDTQYF
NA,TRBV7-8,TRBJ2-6,CASSLTDSGANVLTF
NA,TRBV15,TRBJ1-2,CATSRETGDFYGYTF
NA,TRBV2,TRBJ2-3,CASSVLAGVSTDTQYF
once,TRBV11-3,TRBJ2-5,CASSLWGGDQETQYF
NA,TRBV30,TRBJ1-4,CAWQPGRNEKLFF
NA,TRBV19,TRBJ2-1,CASSRGTSGSSEQFF
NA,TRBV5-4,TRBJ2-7,CASSLRAGGSFEQYF
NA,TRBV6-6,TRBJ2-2,CASSYPASGNTGELFF
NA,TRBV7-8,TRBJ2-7,CASSKGQGYEQYF
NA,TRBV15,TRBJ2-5,CATSRVGTGVETQYF
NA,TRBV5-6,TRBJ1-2,CASSLALTGQDIYTF
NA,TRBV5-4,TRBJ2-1,CATQGIVNEQFF
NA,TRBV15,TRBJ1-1,CATSRDWEVNTEAFF
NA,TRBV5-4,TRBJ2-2,CASSPLAGATGELFF
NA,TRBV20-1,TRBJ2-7,CSARPYEQYF
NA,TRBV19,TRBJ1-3,CASRTAVSGNTIYF
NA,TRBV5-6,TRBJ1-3,CASSLGWTLLSGNTIYF
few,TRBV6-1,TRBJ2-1,CASSESTSGRSLNEQFF